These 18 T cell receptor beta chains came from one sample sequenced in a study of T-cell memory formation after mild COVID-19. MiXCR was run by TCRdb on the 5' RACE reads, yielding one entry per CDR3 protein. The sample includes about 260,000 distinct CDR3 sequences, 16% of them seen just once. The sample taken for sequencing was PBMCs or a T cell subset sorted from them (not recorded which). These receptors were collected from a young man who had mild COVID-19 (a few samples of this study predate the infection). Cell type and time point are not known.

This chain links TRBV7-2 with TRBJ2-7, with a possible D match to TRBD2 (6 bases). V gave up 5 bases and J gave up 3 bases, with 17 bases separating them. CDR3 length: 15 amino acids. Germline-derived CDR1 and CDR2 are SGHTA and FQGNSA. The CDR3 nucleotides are TGTGCCAGCAGCCTTGGAGGGCTGTTGGGCTACGAGCAGTACGTC. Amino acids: CASSLGGLLGYEQYV.

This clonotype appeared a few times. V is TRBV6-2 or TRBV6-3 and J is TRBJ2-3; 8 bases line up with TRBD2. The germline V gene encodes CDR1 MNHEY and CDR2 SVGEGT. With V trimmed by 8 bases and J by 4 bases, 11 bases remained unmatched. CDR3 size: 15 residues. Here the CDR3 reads CASSTGTRAADTQYF. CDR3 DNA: TGTGCCAGCTCCACCGGGACTAGAGCAGCAGATACGCAGTATTTT.

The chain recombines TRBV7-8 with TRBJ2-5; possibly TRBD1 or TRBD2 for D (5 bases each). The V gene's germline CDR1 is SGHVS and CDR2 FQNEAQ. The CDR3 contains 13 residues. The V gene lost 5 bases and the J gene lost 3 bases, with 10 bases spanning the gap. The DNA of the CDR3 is TGTGCCAGCAGCGTCGGGACGGAAGAGACCCAGTACTTC. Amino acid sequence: CASSVGTEETQYF.

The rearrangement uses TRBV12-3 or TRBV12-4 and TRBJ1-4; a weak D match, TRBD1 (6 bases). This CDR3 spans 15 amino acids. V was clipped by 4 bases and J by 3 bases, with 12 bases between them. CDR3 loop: CASSSQGLPNEKLFF. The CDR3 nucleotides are TGTGCCAGCAGTTCCCAGGGGCTTCCTAATGAAAAACTGTTTTTT.

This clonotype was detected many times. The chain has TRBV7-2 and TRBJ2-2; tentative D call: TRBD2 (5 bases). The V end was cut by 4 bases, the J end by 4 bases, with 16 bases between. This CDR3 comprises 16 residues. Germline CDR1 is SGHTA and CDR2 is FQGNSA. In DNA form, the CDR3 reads TGTGCCAGCAGCTCCCACTTACTAGGGCCCACCGGGGAGCTGTTTTTT. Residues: CASSSHLLGPTGELFF. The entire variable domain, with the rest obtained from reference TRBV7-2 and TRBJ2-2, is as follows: GAGVSQSPSNKVTEKGKDVELRCDPISGHTALYWYRQSLGQGLEFLIYFQGNSAPDKSGLPSDRFSAERTGGSVSTLTIQRTQQEDSAVYLCASSSHLLGPTGELFFGEGSRLTVL.

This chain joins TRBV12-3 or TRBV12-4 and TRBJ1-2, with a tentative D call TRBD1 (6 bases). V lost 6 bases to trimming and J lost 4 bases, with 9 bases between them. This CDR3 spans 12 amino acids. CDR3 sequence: CASSTGFYGYTF. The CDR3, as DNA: TGTGCCAGCAGCACAGGGTTCTATGGCTACACCTTC.

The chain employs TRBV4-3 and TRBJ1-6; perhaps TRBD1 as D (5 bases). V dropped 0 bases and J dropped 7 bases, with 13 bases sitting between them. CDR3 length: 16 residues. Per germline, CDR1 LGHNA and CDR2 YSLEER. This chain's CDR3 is CASSQDPGTQNSPLHF. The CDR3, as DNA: TGCGCCAGCAGCCAAGATCCGGGGACCCAAAATTCACCCCTCCACTTT.

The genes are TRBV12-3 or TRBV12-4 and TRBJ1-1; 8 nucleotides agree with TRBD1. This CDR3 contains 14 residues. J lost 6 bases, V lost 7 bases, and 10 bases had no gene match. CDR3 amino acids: CASNPNRGGPEAFF. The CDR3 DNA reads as TGTGCCAGCAACCCGAACAGGGGGGGCCCTGAAGCTTTCTTT.

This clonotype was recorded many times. CDR3 sequence reads: CASSRGLAKNIQYF. The CDR3, as DNA: TGTGCCAGTAGTCGAGGATTAGCCAAAAACATTCAGTACTTC. The chain joins TRBV19 to TRBJ2-4; no firm D call. The CDR3 is made up of 14 amino acids. With 5 bases removed from V and 0 bases from J, the gap between germline ends came to 8 bases. The germline gives CDR1 LNHDA, CDR2 SQIVND (reference sequence). Looking up the rest from reference TRBV19 and TRBJ2-4 gives the full variable domain: DGGITQSPKYLFRKEGQNVTLSCEQNLNHDAMYWYRQDPGQGLRLIYYSQIVNDFQKGDIAEGYSVSREKKESFPLTVTSAQKNPTAFYLCASSRGLAKNIQYFGAGTRLSVL.

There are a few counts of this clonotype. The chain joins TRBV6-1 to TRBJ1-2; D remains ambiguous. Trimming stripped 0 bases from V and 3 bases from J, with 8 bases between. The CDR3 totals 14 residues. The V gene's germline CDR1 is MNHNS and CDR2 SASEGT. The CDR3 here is CASSEAPDYYGYTF. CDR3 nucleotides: TGTGCCAGCAGTGAAGCTCCAGATTACTATGGCTACACCTTC.

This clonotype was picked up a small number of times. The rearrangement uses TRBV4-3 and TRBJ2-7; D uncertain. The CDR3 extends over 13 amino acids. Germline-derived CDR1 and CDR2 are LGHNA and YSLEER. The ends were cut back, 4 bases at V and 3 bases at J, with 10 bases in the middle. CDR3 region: CASSPFNYYEQYV. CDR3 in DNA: TGCGCCAGCAGCCCCTTCAATTACTACGAGCAGTACGTC.

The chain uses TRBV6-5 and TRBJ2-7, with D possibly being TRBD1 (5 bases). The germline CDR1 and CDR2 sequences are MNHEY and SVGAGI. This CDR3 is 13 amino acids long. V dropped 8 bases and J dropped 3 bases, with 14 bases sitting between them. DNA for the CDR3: TGTGCCAGCGGATCGACAGCTAACTACGAGCAGTACGTC. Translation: CASGSTANYEQYV.

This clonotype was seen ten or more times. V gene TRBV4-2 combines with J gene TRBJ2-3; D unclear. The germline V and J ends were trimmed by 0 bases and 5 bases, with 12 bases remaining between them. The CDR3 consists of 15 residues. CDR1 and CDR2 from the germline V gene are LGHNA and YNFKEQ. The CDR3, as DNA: TGTGCCAGCAGCCAAGATCCAACCCACGGAGATACGCAGTATTTT. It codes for CASSQDPTHGDTQYF.

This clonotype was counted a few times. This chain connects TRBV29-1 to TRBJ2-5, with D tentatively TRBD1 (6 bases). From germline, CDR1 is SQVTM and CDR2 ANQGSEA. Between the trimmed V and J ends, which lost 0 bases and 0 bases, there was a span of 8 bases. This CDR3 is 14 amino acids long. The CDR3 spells CSVEDHRDQETQYF. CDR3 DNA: TGCAGCGTTGAAGATCACAGGGACCAAGAGACCCAGTACTTC. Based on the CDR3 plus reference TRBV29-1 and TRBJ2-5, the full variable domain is SAVISQKPSRDICQRGTSLTIQCQVDSQVTMMFWYRQQPGQSLTLIATANQGSEATYESGFVIDKFPISRPNLTFSTLTVSNMSPEDSSIYLCSVEDHRDQETQYFGPGTRLLVL.

CDR3: CASSPTGAEDTQYF. Written as DNA, the CDR3 is TGTGCCAGCTCACCCACAGGGGCGGAAGATACGCAGTATTTT. The chain has TRBV18 and TRBJ2-3, with 7 bases fitting TRBD1. J gave up 5 bases and V 3 bases, and 5 bases lay outside the gene matches. There are 14 residues in the CDR3. Germline assignment: CDR1 KGHSH and CDR2 LQKENI. Variable domain in full (rest from reference TRBV18 and TRBJ2-3): NAGVMQNPRHLVRRRGQEARLRCSPMKGHSHVYWYRQLPEEGLKFMVYLQKENIIDESGMPKERFSAEFPKEGPSILRIQQVVRGDSAAYFCASSPTGAEDTQYFGPGTRLTVL.

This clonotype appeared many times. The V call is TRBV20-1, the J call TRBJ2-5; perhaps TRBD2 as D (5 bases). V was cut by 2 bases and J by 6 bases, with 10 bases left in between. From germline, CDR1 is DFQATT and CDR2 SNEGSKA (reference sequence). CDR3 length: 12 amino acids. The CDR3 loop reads CSARPFGKTQYF. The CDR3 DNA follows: TGCAGTGCTAGACCGTTCGGGAAGACCCAGTACTTC.

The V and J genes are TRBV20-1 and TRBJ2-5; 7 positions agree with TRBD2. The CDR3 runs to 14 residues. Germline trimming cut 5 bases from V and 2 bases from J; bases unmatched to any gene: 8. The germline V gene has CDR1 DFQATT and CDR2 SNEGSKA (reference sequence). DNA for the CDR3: TGCAGTGCTGGGGGGAGGGTGGGGCAAGAGACCCAGTACTTC. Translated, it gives CSAGGRVGQETQYF.

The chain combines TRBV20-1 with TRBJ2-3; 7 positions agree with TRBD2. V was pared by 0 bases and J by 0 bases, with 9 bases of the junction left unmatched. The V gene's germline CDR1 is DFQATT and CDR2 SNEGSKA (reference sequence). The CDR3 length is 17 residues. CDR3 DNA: TGCAGTGCTAGAGATTTTGGAGCTAGCGGAAGCACAGATACGCAGTATTTT. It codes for CSARDFGASGSTDTQYF.